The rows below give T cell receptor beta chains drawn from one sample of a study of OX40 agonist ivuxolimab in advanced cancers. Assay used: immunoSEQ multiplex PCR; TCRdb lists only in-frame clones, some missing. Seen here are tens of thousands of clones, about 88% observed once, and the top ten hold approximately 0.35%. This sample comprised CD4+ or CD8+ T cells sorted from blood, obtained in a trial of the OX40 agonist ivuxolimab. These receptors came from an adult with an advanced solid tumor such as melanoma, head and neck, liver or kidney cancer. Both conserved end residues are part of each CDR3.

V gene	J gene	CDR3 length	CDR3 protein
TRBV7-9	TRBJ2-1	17	CASSLASGTGSYNEQFF
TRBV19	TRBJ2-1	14	CASSIAGSYNEQFF
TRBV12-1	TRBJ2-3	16	CASSFESTARTDTQYF
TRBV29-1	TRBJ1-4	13	CSVLTQRNEKLFF
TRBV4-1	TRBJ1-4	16	CASSQNTGAPNEKLFF
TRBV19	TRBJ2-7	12	CASSTNSYEQYF
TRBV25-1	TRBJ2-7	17	CASRGIGERGSAYEQYF
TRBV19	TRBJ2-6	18	CASSIEHLRVSGANVLTF
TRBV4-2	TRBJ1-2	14	CASSQDAGVYGYTF
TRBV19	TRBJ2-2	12	CGSQDRTGELFF
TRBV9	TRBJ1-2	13	CASSVEVNYGYTF
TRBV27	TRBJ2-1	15	CASTGTSGTYNEQFF
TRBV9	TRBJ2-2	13	CASSVKVTGELFF
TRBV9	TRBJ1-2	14	CASSARNSGYGYTF
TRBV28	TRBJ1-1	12	CASSLANTEAFF
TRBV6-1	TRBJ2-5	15	CASSIGQGGPETQYF
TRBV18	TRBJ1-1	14	CASSPLKGSPEAFF
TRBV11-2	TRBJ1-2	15	CASRTPGQGAYGYTF